This TCR beta chain was recorded in a study of sequential checkpoint blockade in melanoma (dated by TCRdb to about 2019). About the study as a whole: Using 1:1 randomization, the trial assigned patients either to first-line nivolumab followed by ipilimumab (arm A) or to ipilimumab followed by nivolumab (arm B). Maintenance nivolumab came after each of the two trial sequences.

For this clone: The antigen this receptor binds is unknown. Base qualities are missing; no much larger clone stands one base away.

What the research found in general, with its limitations: The response-prediction model combining TCR metrics and mutation burden needs validation in larger, independent patient cohorts.

The germline V gene (reference sequence) sets CDR1 to MNHEY and CDR2 to SMNVEV. V is pared back by 3 bases and J by 3 bases, with 5 bases lying between the germline termini. Including cysteine and phenylalanine, the CDR3 has 13 amino acids. Here the CDR3 DNA is all that survives: 39 bases in frame from base 1. The immunoSEQ Assay was used to immunosequence TCRbeta CDR3 regions from genomic DNA. Prior to high-throughput sequencing, genomic DNA was amplified by bias-controlled multiplex PCR. The study's own analysis went as follows. To quantify the absolute abundance of each unique TCRbeta CDR3 region, the sequences were collapsed and filtered. Clonality was defined as 1 minus Pielou's evenness and was calculated using productive rearrangements only. A previously published method was used to identify clones whose frequencies were significantly greater in on-treatment samples than in baseline samples. TCRdb limited this immuneACCESS table to in-frame rearrangements with V and J called. A share of clones is missing; checked studies link under half to unresolved V genes, and the rest is unexplained. V, J and clone size are those of that table, while D and trimming were read from the DNA. The sample records 34,000 or so clones, approximately 81% of which are singletons. The ten largest clones represent approximately 20% of the sample.

The treatment or condition label, read with the paper, signifies: randomized to nivolumab then ipilimumab (arm A) or the reverse (arm B). None of the trial patients had been given prior DNA-damaging chemotherapy. Thawed PBMCs were sorted on a FACS Aria II flow cytometer to isolate live CD3+CD8+ cells negative for CD19 and CD56. The samples were obtained from melanoma patients enrolled in CheckMate 064, an open-label, randomized phase II trial testing sequential checkpoint blockade. Leukapheresis was used to collect peripheral blood mononuclear cells, which were then purified with Ficoll-Paque and frozen in human serum with roughly 10% DMSO. Immediately after sorting, the purity of the sorted blood CD3+CD8+ cells was confirmed to be >95%, and DNA was then extracted.

The chain is encoded by TRBV27 joined to TRBJ2-2, with no confident D gene call. The receptor was derived from a human donor with melanoma. The source was CD8+ T cells sorted from blood (inferred from file names), collected from a patient given nivolumab and ipilimumab in sequence. The bases read TGTGCCAGCAGTTTCTTAGACACCGGGGAGCTGTTTTTT. Protein translation: CASSFLDTGELFF.